This T cell receptor beta chain comes out of a study of T cell repertoires in cytomegalovirus infection. Study-level background: Recently identified HLA-C-restricted CMV epitopes were used, and well-studied HLA-B-restricted CMV epitopes were used as well. Carrying CMV and the relevant HLA type showed in public TCR beta signatures. Findings of the study overall: Cumulative public TCR beta family frequency identified CMV carriers with the relevant HLA. Ex vivo responses were dominated by HLA-C-restricted CMV-specific TCR beta clonotypes.

About this clonotype: Its antigen remains unknown.

V lost 4 bases and J 3 bases, leaving 21 bases between the germline ends. CDR3 length: 17 amino acids. Germline V lookup: CDR1 MGHRA, CDR2 YSYEKL. TCRdb used MiXCR to reprocess the reads, holding one entry per CDR3 protein. The table has around 540,000 distinct CDR3 sequences, about 33% seen once. Sequencing was performed on cultured PBMCs, taken from culture after CMV antigen stimulation. The receptor was derived from a human donor in good health (CMV status not recorded). Some clones in this sample may be carry-over from other donors' samples. The rearrangement links TRBV4-1 to TRBJ1-2; maybe TRBD1 (5 bases). Here the CDR3 DNA reads TGCGCCAGCAGCCCGCTAACCACCCCGAGGGGATACTATGGCTACACCTTC. Translation gives CASSPLTTPRGYYGYTF.